This T cell receptor beta chain was identified during a study of HIV-infected patients and healthy controls. Overall study results and limits: Significantly higher mean Gini indices appeared in HIV-infected repertoires, possibly reflecting oligoclonality. HIV+ repertoires were severely depleted of MAIT alpha-chain CDR3s, unlike healthy controls.

CDR3 length: 14 residues. Germline lookup yields CDR1 SGHDT and CDR2 YYEEEE. Deletions cut 1 base from V and 0 bases from J, with 7 bases between. Many counts were recorded for this clonotype. Its antigen remains unknown. No cell fractionation was done, so the repertoire covers all unsorted peripheral blood T cells. cDNA was made from 500 ng RNA using alpha and beta constant primers. Each of the alpha and beta chains got its own library through chain-specific third strand synthesis with indices. A single primer pair per chain amplified all rearrangements, with per-molecule barcodes. A 12-nucleotide barcode per molecule came from two concatenated random hexamers added pre-amplification. A single record per CDR3 protein comes from TCRdb applying MiXCR to the 5' RACE reads. The sample has 15,000 to 20,000 distinct CDR3 sequences; roughly 8.2% are singletons.

Specimen: blood. The receptor was isolated from an adult in good health. The chain combines TRBV5-6 with TRBJ1-2; D unresolved. This CDR3 reads CASSLSSSNYGYTF. In DNA, the CDR3 is TGTGCCAGCAGCTTGTCCAGCTCTAACTATGGCTACACCTTC.